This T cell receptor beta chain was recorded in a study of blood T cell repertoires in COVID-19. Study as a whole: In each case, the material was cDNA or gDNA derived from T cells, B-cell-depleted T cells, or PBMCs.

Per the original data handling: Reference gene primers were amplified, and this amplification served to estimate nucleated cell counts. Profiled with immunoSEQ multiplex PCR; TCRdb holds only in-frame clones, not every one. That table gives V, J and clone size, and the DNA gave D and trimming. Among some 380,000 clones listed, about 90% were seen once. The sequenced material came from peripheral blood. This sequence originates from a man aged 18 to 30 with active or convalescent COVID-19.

The CDR3 protein is CATSTKRTGGHQPQHF. The CDR3 DNA reads TGTGCCACCAGCACTAAGAGGACAGGGGGCCATCAGCCCCAGCATTTT. V is TRBV15 and J is TRBJ1-5; 11 nucleotides agree with TRBD1. Germline assignment: CDR1 LNHNV and CDR2 YYDKDF (reference sequence). After removal of 4 bases from V and 5 bases from J, the junction contained 7 bases not matched to a gene. CDR3 length: 16 residues. Full variable domain (rest looked up from reference TRBV15 and TRBJ1-5): DAMVIQNPRYQVTQFGKPVTLSCSQTLNHNVMYWYQQKSSQAPKLLFHYYDKDFNNEADTPDNFQSRRPNTSFCFLDIRSPGLGDTAMYLCATSTKRTGGHQPQHFGDGTRLSIL.